These 30 T cell receptor beta chains were all obtained from the same sample, sequenced in a study of blood T cell repertoires in COVID-19. The repertoire was sequenced with immunoSEQ multiplex PCR; TCRdb's copy has only in-frame clones and lacks some. Of about 320,000 clones detected, 87% appear once; the ten largest clones hold about 8.9%. Material for sequencing was PBMCs or T cells enriched from blood (not recorded which). The receptors come from a woman between 18 and 30 years old who had recovered from COVID-19.

This chain joins TRBV5-1 and TRBJ1-3; D perhaps matches TRBD1 (6 bases). Germline CDR1 is SGHRS and CDR2 is YFSETQ. CDR3 size: 15 residues. Trimming left V 0 bases short and J 2 bases short, with 9 bases between. DNA for the CDR3: TGCGCCAGCAGCTTGGGCAGGGGTGCTGGAAACACCATATATTTT. Protein product: CASSLGRGAGNTIYF.

The chain couples TRBV4-3 to TRBJ2-7; 11 bases line up with TRBD2. V was clipped by 3 bases and J by 1 base; unmatched bases: 8. The CDR3 sequence is 17 residues long. The germline V gene encodes CDR1 LGHNA and CDR2 YSLEER. The CDR3 nucleotides are TGCGCCAGCAGCCAGCACCAGACTAGCGGGGTTTCCTACGAGCAGTACTTC. It specifies CASSQHQTSGVSYEQYF.

This chain connects TRBV5-1 to TRBJ2-3; D may be TRBD1 (6 bases). The germline CDR1 and CDR2 sequences are SGHRS and YFSETQ. This CDR3 comprises 17 residues. Trimming took off 4 bases at V and 6 bases at J, with 24 bases between the two ends. CDR3 DNA: TGCGCCAGCAGCAATACACCCGGGACAAGGGTTCACGATACGCAGTATTTT. Translation gives CASSNTPGTRVHDTQYF.

This chain links TRBV7-6 with TRBJ1-2; tentative D call: TRBD1 (5 bases). The germline V and J ends were trimmed by 2 bases and 8 bases, with 18 bases remaining between them. The germline gives CDR1 SGHVS, CDR2 FNYEAQ. The CDR3 is 15 residues long. In nucleotides, the CDR3 is TGTGCCAGCAGCTTATCGGACACACAGTTTGACGGCTACACCTTC. This gives the protein CASSLSDTQFDGYTF. Complete variable domain (other parts from reference TRBV7-6 and TRBJ1-2): GAGVSQSPRYKVTKRGQDVALRCDPISGHVSLYWYRQALGQGPEFLTYFNYEAQQDKSGLPNDRFSAERPEGSISTLTIQRTEQRDSAMYRCASSLSDTQFDGYTFGSGTRLTVV.

This clone came up once. The chain joins TRBV15 to TRBJ2-1; 9 nucleotides line up with TRBD1. V lost 0 bases and J lost 6; bases outside the gene matches: 3. Per the germline V gene, CDR1 is LNHNV and CDR2 is YYDKDF (reference sequence). This CDR3 has 15 amino acids. The DNA of the CDR3 is TGTGCCACCAGCAGAGATTTGGGACAGGGCAATGAGCAGTTCTTC. Protein sequence: CATSRDLGQGNEQFF.

This clone was counted between two and nine times. This chain uses TRBV6-2 or TRBV6-3 with TRBJ2-7, with D maybe TRBD1 (5 bases). Germline V gives CDR1 MNHEY, CDR2 SVGEGT. This CDR3 contains 13 residues. Trimming cost V 2 bases and J 7 bases, with 12 bases left between them. For the CDR3, the DNA is TGTGCCAGCAGTTACAAGGGGATTGGGGAGCAGTACTTC. Its translation is CASSYKGIGEQYF.

The chain has TRBV10-3 and TRBJ2-2; 11 bases agree with TRBD2. The V gene's germline CDR1 is ENHRY and CDR2 SYGVKD. J gave up 1 base and V 2 bases, and 3 bases lay outside the gene matches. The CDR3 sequence is 17 residues long. The CDR3 reads CAISELGLAVNTGELFF. The DNA of the CDR3 is TGTGCCATCAGTGAGCTGGGACTAGCGGTGAACACCGGGGAGCTGTTTTTT.

The chain joins TRBV6-5 to TRBJ1-1, with D possibly TRBD1 on 6 matching bases. Germline CDR1 and CDR2: MNHEY and SVGAGI. Trimming shortened V by 6 bases and J by 11 bases, and 22 bases separated the two germline ends. This CDR3 is 14 amino acids long. The CDR3 coding sequence is TGTGCCAGCAGGAGGCCAGCAGGGGTTCCCTGGGCTTTCTTT. It codes for CASRRPAGVPWAFF.

This chain joins TRBV20-1 and TRBJ2-7; weak D call: TRBD2 (5 bases). In germline, CDR1 is DFQATT, CDR2 SNEGSKA (reference sequence). Trimming took off 3 bases at V and 5 bases at J, with 14 bases between the two ends. The CDR3 has 13 amino acids. The CDR3 reads CSASTRVRDEQYF. In nucleotides, the CDR3 is TGCAGTGCTAGTACGAGGGTTAGGGACGAGCAGTACTTC.

The chain recombines TRBV15 with TRBJ2-7; D might be TRBD1 (7 bases). V was cut by 6 bases and J by 0 bases, with 12 bases left in between. The CDR3 loop spans 14 amino acids. Germline V lookup: CDR1 LNHNV, CDR2 YYDKDF (reference sequence). CDR3 coding DNA: TGTGCCACCAGGGACAGGAGGGGCTCCTACGAGCAGTACTTC. Amino acids: CATRDRRGSYEQYF.

DNA for the CDR3: TGTGCCAGCACAAGGACAGGGTCGACAGATACGCAGTATTTT. Protein product: CASTRTGSTDTQYF. The gene calls are TRBV5-6 and TRBJ2-3; 8 bases line up with TRBD1. V lost 6 bases, J lost 3 bases, and 6 bases stayed unmatched. The CDR3 contains 14 residues. CDR1 is SGHDT and CDR2 is YYEEEE in the germline V gene.

In DNA form, the CDR3 reads TGCAGCATGCAGCGGGAAAGCACAGATACGCAGTATTTT. Translation gives CSMQRESTDTQYF. The chain links TRBV29-1 to TRBJ2-3; TRBD2 agrees at 7 bases. The trim removed 8 bases at V and 0 bases at J, leaving 5 bases unmatched. Germline assignment: CDR1 SQVTM and CDR2 ANQGSEA. The CDR3 has 13 amino acids.

The CDR3: CASSRTGGTNEKLFF. Written as DNA, the CDR3 is TGTGCCAGCAGCCGCACAGGGGGCACTAATGAAAAACTGTTTTTT. V is TRBV5-5 and J is TRBJ1-4; TRBD1 aligns across 9 bases. CDR1 and CDR2 from the germline V gene are SGHKS and YYEKEE (reference sequence). The junction had 3 bases not matched to a gene; V was cut back by 4 bases and J by 2 bases. This CDR3 region has 15 residues.

The chain has TRBV5-1 and TRBJ2-1, with D perhaps matching TRBD1 (5 bases). The CDR3 covers 16 residues. Trimming stripped 0 bases from V and 0 bases from J, with 10 bases between. Per the germline V gene, CDR1 is SGHRS and CDR2 is YFSETQ. The CDR3, as DNA: TGCGCCAGCAGCTTGGGACAGCAGCCCTCCTACAATGAGCAGTTCTTC. It is translated as CASSLGQQPSYNEQFF.

CDR3 DNA: TGTGCCAGCAGGAGACAGGGTAATGGCTACACCTTC. Translating it yields CASRRQGNGYTF. The chain recombines TRBV2 with TRBJ1-2; 7 positions match TRBD1. Trimming cost V 6 bases and J 6 bases; bases outside gene matches: 4. Germline CDR1 and CDR2: SNHLY and FYNNEI. The CDR3 has 12 residues.

This sequence joins TRBV7-2 and TRBJ2-3, with TRBD2 matching over 11 bases. V shed 5 bases and J 2 bases; nucleotides not matched to a gene: 6. Germline CDR1 and CDR2: SGHTA and FQGNSA. This CDR3 has 16 amino acids. The DNA for the CDR3 is TGTGCCAGCAGCCCCCGACTAGCGGGGCCCACAGATACGCAGTATTTT. This gives the protein CASSPRLAGPTDTQYF.

The J gene is TRBJ1-4, the V gene TRBV7-2; D possibly corresponds to TRBD1 (6 bases). V lost 2 bases and J lost 5, with 12 bases in between. Looked up from germline, CDR1 is SGHTA and CDR2 is FQGNSA. The CDR3 spans 15 residues. CDR3 DNA sequence: TGTGCCAGCAGCTTATCTGGGACATACAATGAAAAACTGTTTTTT. Protein: CASSLSGTYNEKLFF.

The chain combines TRBV6-5 with TRBJ2-1, with a weak D call TRBD2 (5 bases). There are 15 residues in the CDR3. V dropped 4 bases and J dropped 0 bases, with 10 bases sitting between them. From germline, CDR1 is MNHEY and CDR2 SVGAGI. DNA of the CDR3: TGTGCCAGCAGTTTACGGCGGGTCTCCTACAATGAGCAGTTCTTC. This codes for CASSLRRVSYNEQFF.

The rearrangement joins TRBV20-1 to TRBJ2-3, with D maybe TRBD2 (7 bases). The germline V gene has CDR1 DFQATT and CDR2 SNEGSKA (reference sequence). V shed 3 bases and J shed 3 bases, with 19 bases lying between them. This CDR3 is 16 amino acids long. CDR3 bases: TGCAGTGCTAGTCCTAACGGGGGGCCGGGTACAGATACGCAGTATTTT. Protein: CSASPNGGPGTDTQYF.

Here the CDR3 DNA reads TGTGCCAGCAGTTACTCCAGACTAGATACGCAGTATTTT. Its protein is CASSYSRLDTQYF. V gene TRBV6-5 combines with J gene TRBJ2-3, with no clear D. The CDR3 is made up of 13 amino acids. Germline values: CDR1 MNHEY, CDR2 SVGAGI. The ends were cut back, 0 bases at V and 5 bases at J, with 6 bases in the middle.

The rearrangement links TRBV21-1 to TRBJ1-3; TRBD1, the table's D call, was not compared with the DNA. TRBV21-1 is flagged as a pseudogene. The CDR3 length is 16 residues. The CDR3 protein is CASSKAGQLKGNTIYF. CDR3 nucleotides: TGTGCCAGCAGCAAAGCGGGACAGCTAAAGGGAAACACCATATATTTT.

V is TRBV28 and J is TRBJ2-2, with D possibly being TRBD1 (5 bases). Trimming left V 10 bases short and J 8 bases short, with 17 bases between. Germline assignment: CDR1 MDHEN and CDR2 SYDVKM. The CDR3 has 13 residues. Here the CDR3 reads CATRAGHPGELFF. The DNA for the CDR3 is TGTGCCACCCGGGCAGGGCATCCGGGGGAGCTGTTTTTT.

The chain carries TRBV2 and TRBJ1-4; D not certain. Trimming left V 6 bases short and J 5 bases short, with 16 bases between. The length of the CDR3 is 15 residues. Germline CDR1 is SNHLY and CDR2 is FYNNEI. CDR3 sequence reads: CASRKTASSNEKLFF. The CDR3 coding sequence is TGTGCCAGCAGGAAAACAGCATCGTCAAATGAAAAACTGTTTTTT.

J is TRBJ2-7 and V is TRBV19; 11 bases align to TRBD2. Per the germline V gene, CDR1 is LNHDA and CDR2 is SQIVND (reference sequence). After removal of 4 bases from V and 7 bases from J, the junction contained 6 bases not matched to a gene. This CDR3 is 14 amino acids long. This CDR3 is CASSNVAGGMEQYF. The DNA for the CDR3 is TGTGCCAGTAGTAACGTAGCGGGGGGGATGGAGCAGTACTTC.

The chain recombines TRBV5-8 with TRBJ1-1, with TRBD1 as a possible D gene (5 bases). The CDR3 sequence is 12 residues long. The germline V gene encodes CDR1 SGHTS and CDR2 YDEGEE. The V gene lost 0 bases and the J gene lost 7 bases, with 7 bases spanning the gap. Here the CDR3 DNA reads TGTGCCAGCAGCTTGGCCAGGGATGAAGCTTTCTTT. Translation: CASSLARDEAFF.

The V call is TRBV7-2, the J call TRBJ1-6, with unresolved D. The CDR3 consists of 16 residues. V lost 4 bases and J lost 2, with 12 bases in between. Germline CDR1 is SGHTA and CDR2 is FQGNSA. The DNA of the CDR3 is TGTGCCAGCAGCTCCCCTCTGGGCGCCTATAATTCACCCCTCCACTTT. Translated: CASSSPLGAYNSPLHF.

V usage is TRBV6-5 and J usage is TRBJ1-4, with 8 bases identical to TRBD1. This CDR3 contains 15 residues. The junction had 8 bases not matched to a gene; V was cut back by 6 bases and J by 5 bases. The germline gives CDR1 MNHEY, CDR2 SVGAGI. CDR3 bases: TGTGCCAGCAGCTTAGGGGACAGGAGGAATGAAAAACTGTTTTTT. Translated, it gives CASSLGDRRNEKLFF.

This chain uses TRBV28 with TRBJ2-2, with TRBD1 identical over 7 bases. CDR3 length: 15 residues. J lost 6 bases, V lost 6 bases, and 10 bases had no gene match. Germline V gene lookup returns CDR1 MDHEN and CDR2 SYDVKM. The CDR3: CASRTDRDGAGELFF. As DNA, the CDR3 is TGTGCCAGCAGAACTGACAGGGACGGGGCCGGGGAGCTGTTTTTT.

The chain joins TRBV12-3 or TRBV12-4 to TRBJ1-2, with 8 bases that match TRBD1. CDR3 length equals 13 residues. The trim removed 4 bases at V and 4 bases at J, leaving 2 bases unmatched. DNA of the CDR3: TGTGCCAGCAGTTGGGACAGGATCTATGGCTACACCTTC. Encoded protein: CASSWDRIYGYTF.

The CDR3 loop reads CATRDTYEQYF. In DNA, the CDR3 is TGTGCCACCAGGGACACCTACGAGCAGTACTTC. The chain recombines TRBV15 with TRBJ2-7; a weak D match, TRBD1 (5 bases). Germline V gene data show CDR1 as LNHNV and CDR2 as YYDKDF (reference sequence). The CDR3 extends over 11 amino acids. Trimming took off 6 bases at V and 2 bases at J, with 5 bases between the two ends. Looking up the rest from reference TRBV15 and TRBJ2-7 gives the full variable domain: DAMVIQNPRYQVTQFGKPVTLSCSQTLNHNVMYWYQQKSSQAPKLLFHYYDKDFNNEADTPDNFQSRRPNTSFCFLDIRSPGLGDTAMYLCATRDTYEQYFGPGTRLTVT.